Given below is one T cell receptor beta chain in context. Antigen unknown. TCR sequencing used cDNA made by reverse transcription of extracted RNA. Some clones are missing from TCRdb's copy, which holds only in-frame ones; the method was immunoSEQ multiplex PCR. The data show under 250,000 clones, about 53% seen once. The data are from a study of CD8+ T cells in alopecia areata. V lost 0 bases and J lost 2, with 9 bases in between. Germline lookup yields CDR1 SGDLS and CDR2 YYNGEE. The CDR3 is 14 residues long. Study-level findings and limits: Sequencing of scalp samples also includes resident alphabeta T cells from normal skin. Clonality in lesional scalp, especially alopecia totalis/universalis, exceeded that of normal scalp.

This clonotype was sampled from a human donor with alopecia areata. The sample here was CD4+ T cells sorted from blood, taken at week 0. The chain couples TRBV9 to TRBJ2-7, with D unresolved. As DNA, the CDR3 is TGTGCCAGCAGCGTAGTCGGCGGAGCCTACGAGCAGTACTTC. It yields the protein CASSVVGGAYEQYF.